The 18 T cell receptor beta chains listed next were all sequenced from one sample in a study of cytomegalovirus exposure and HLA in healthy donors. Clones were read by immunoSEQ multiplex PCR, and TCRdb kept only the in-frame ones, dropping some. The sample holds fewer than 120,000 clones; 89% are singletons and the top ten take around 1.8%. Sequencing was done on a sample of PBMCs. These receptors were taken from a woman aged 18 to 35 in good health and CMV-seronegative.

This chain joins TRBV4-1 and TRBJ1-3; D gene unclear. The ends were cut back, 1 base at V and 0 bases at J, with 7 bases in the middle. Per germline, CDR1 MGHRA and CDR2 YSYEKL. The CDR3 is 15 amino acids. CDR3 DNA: TGCGCCAGCAGCCAAGTTCCGAGCTCTGGAAACACCATATATTTT. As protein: CASSQVPSSGNTIYF.

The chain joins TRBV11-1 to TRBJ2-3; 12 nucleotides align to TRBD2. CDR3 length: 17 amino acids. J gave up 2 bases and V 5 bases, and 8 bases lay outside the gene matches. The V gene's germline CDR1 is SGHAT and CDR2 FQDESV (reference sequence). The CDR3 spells CASSHARTSGDTDTQYF. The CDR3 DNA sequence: TGTGCCAGCAGCCACGCCCGGACTAGCGGGGACACAGATACGCAGTATTTT.

In DNA, the CDR3 is TGTGCCAGCAGTCTCGGGGATCAGGGGTTGAAGCAGTACTTC. It encodes CASSLGDQGLKQYF. V usage is TRBV27 and J usage is TRBJ2-7, with a possible D match to TRBD1 (6 bases). V was clipped by 5 bases and J by 8 bases, with 19 bases between them. Germline V gives CDR1 MNHEY, CDR2 SMNVEV (reference sequence). The CDR3 has 14 residues.

The CDR3 DNA follows: TGTGCCAGCAGTTTATTTTCGGGGACAGGGTACACCTTC. The encoded protein is CASSLFSGTGYTF. The chain joins TRBV28 to TRBJ1-2, with TRBD1 matching over 9 bases. The V gene's germline CDR1 is MDHEN and CDR2 SYDVKM. V trimming: 1 base; J trimming: 11 bases; junction bases outside the gene matches: 5. The CDR3 has 13 residues.

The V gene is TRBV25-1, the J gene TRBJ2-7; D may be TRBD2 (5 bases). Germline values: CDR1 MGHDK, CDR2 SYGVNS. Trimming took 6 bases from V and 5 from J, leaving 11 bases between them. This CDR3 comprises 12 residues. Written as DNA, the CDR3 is TGTGCCAGCAGGGGAGACGCGCACGAGCAGTACTTC. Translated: CASRGDAHEQYF.

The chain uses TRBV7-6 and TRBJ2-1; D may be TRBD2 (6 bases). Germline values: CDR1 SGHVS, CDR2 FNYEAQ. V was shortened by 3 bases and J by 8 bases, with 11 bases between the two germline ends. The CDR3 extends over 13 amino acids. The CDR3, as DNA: TGTGCCAGCAGCTTTAGAGGAGGGTATGAGCAGTTCTTC. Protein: CASSFRGGYEQFF.

The CDR3 DNA reads TGTGCCAGCAGTTTCCGATTTGGGACAGGGGGCCCTAACTATGGCTACACCTTC. It translates to CASSFRFGTGGPNYGYTF. V is TRBV28 and J is TRBJ1-2; 12 nucleotides match TRBD1. This CDR3 comprises 18 residues. V was clipped by 3 bases and J by 0 bases; unmatched bases: 8. Germline CDR1 reads MDHEN; CDR2 reads SYDVKM.

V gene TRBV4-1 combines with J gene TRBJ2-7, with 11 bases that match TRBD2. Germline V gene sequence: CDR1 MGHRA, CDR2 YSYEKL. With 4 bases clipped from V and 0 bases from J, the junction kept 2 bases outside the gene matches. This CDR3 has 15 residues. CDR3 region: CASSPTSGASYEQYF. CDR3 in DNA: TGCGCCAGCAGCCCGACTAGCGGGGCCTCCTACGAGCAGTACTTC.

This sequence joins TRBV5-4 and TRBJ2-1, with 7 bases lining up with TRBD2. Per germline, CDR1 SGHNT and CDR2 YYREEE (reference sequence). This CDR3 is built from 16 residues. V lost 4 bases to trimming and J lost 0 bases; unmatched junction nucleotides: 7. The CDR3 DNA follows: TGTGCCAGCAGCCCCCCAGCGGGGAGCTCCTACAATGAGCAGTTCTTC. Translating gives CASSPPAGSSYNEQFF.

CDR3 loop: CASSDTGYVSYEQYF. The CDR3 nucleotides are TGTGCCAGCAGCGACACAGGGTACGTCTCCTACGAGCAGTACTTC. The genes are TRBV27 and TRBJ2-7; D possibly corresponds to TRBD1 (6 bases). The CDR3 contains 15 residues. Trimming took 6 bases from V and 0 from J, leaving 15 bases between them. Germline assignment: CDR1 MNHEY and CDR2 SMNVEV (reference sequence).

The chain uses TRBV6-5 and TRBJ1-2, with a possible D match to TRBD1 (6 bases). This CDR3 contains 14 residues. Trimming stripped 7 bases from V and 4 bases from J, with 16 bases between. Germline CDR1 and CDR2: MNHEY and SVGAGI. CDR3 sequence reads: CASMGNRVGYGYTF. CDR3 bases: TGTGCCAGCATGGGGAACAGGGTTGGCTATGGCTACACCTTC.

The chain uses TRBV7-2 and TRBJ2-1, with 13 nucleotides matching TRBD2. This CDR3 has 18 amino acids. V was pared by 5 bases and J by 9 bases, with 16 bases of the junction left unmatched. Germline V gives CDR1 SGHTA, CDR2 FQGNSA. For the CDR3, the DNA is TGTGCCAGCAGCCCCCTACCCCGTACTAGCGGGGGGGCTGGTGAGCAGTTCTTC. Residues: CASSPLPRTSGGAGEQFF.

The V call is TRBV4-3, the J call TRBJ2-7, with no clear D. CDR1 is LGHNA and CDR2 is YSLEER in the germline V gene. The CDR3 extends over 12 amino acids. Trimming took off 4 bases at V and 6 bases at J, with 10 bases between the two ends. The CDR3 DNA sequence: TGCGCCAGCAGCCCTGGGTCAGGCGAGCAGTACTTC. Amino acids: CASSPGSGEQYF.

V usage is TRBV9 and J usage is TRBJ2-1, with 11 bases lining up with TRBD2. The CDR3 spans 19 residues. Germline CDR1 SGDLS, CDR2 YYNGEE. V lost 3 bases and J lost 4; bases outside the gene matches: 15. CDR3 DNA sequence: TGTGCCAGCAGCGGAAGACAACTAGCGGGGGCCACCTTTTACAATGAGCAGTTCTTC. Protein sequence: CASSGRQLAGATFYNEQFF.

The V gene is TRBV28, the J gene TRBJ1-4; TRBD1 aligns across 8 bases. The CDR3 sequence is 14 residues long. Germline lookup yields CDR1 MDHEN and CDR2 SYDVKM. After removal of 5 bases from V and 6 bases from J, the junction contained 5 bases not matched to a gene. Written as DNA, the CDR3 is TGTGCCAGCAGTCAGGACAGGGATTATGAAAAACTGTTTTTT. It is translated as CASSQDRDYEKLFF.

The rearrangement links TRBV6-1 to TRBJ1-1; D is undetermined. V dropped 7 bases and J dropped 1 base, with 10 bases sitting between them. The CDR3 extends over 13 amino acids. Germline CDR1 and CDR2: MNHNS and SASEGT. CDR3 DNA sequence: TGTGCCAGCATGGTTCAGCGGAACACTGAAGCTTTCTTT. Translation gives CASMVQRNTEAFF.

CDR3 loop: CASSPVGGGRNEQFF. Written as DNA, the CDR3 is TGTGCCAGCTCACCAGTCGGCGGGGGGCGTAATGAGCAGTTCTTC. The chain recombines TRBV18 with TRBJ2-1; 8 bases match TRBD2. J was trimmed by 7 bases and V by 2 bases; bases with no gene match: 7. Germline lookup yields CDR1 KGHSH and CDR2 LQKENI. The CDR3 runs to 15 residues. Combining the CDR3 with reference TRBV18 and TRBJ2-1 gives the whole variable domain NAGVMQNPRHLVRRRGQEARLRCSPMKGHSHVYWYRQLPEEGLKFMVYLQKENIIDESGMPKERFSAEFPKEGPSILRIQQVVRGDSAAYFCASSPVGGGRNEQFFGPGTRLTVL.

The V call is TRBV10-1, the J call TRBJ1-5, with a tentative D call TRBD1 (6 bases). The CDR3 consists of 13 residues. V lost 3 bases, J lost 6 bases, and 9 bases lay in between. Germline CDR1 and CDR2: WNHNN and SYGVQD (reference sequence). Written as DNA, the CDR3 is TGCGCCAGCAGTGACTCAGGGGCTCAGCCCCAGCATTTT. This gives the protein CASSDSGAQPQHF.